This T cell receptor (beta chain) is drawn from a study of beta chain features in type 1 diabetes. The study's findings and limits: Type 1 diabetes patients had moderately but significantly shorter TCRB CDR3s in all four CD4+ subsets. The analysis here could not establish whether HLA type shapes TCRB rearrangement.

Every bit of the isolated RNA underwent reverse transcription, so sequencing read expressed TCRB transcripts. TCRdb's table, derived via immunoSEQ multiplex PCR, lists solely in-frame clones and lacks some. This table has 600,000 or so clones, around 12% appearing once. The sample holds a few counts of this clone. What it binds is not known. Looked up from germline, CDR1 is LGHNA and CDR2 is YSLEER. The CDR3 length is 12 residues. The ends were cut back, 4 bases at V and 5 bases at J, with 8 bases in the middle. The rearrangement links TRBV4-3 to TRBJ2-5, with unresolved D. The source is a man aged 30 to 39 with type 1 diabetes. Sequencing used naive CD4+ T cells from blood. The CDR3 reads CASSPGGETQYF. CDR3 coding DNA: TGCGCCAGCAGCCCCGGTGGGGAGACCCAGTACTTC.